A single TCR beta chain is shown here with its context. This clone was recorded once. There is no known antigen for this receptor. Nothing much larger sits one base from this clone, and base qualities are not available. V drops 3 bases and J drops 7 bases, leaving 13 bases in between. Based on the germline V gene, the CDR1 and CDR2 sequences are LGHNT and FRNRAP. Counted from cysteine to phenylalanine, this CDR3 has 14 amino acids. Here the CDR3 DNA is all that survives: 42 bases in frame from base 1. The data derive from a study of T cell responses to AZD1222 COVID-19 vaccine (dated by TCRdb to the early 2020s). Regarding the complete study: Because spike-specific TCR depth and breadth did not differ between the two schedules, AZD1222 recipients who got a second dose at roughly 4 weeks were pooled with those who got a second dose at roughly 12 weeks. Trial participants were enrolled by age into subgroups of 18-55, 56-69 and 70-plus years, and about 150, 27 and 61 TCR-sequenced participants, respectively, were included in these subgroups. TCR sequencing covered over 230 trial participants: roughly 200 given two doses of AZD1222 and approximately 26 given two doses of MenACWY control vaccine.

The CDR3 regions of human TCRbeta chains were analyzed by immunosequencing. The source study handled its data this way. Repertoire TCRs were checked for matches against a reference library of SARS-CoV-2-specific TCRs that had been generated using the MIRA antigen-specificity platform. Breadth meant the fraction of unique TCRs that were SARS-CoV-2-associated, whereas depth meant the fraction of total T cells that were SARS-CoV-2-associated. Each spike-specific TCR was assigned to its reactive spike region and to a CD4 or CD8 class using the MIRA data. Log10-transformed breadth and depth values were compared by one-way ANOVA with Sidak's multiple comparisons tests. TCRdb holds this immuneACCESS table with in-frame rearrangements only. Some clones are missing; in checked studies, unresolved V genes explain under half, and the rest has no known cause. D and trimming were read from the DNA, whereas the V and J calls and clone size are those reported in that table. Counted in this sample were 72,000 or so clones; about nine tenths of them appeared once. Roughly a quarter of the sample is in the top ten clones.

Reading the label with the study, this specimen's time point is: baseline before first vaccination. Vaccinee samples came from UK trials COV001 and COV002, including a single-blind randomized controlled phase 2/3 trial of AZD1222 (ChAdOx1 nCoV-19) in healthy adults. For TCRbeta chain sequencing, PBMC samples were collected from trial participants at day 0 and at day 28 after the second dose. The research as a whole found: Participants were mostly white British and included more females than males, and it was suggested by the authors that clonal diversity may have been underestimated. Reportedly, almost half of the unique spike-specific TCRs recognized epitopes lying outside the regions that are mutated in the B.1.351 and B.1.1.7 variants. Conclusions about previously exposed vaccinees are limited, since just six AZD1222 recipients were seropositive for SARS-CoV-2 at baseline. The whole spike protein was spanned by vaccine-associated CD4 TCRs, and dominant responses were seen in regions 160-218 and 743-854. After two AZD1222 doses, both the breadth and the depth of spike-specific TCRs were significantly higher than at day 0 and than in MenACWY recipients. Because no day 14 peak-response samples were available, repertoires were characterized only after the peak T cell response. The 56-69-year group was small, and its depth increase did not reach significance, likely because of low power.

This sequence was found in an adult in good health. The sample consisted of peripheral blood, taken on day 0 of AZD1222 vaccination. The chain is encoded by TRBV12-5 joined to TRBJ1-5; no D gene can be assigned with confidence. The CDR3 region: CASGFGGQSQPQHF. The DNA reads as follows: TGTGCTAGTGGTTTTGGTGGGCAGTCCCAGCCCCAGCATTTT.